These T cell receptor beta chains were read from a single sample in a study of cytomegalovirus exposure and HLA in healthy donors. Some clones are missing from TCRdb's copy, which holds only in-frame ones; the method was immunoSEQ multiplex PCR. The profile shows 150,000 to 200,000 clones, roughly 77% of them singletons. The source material was PBMCs. These receptors were collected from a woman aged 18-29 years in good health and CMV-seronegative. CDR3s include the opening cysteine and the closing phenylalanine or tryptophan. D genes are given only for firm matches. Expanded clones get a size class; other rows say once, few or many, or leave the size out.

v_call: TRBV27
d_call: TRBD1
clone_size: few
j_call: TRBJ2-5
cdr3_aa: CASSSRTGGQETQYF
cdr3_nt: TGTGCCAGCAGTTCTCGGACAGGGGGCCAAGAGACCCAGTACTTC

v_call: TRBV6-1
d_call: -
clone_size: once
j_call: TRBJ2-7
cdr3_aa: CASSEVTKGKKYF
cdr3_nt: TGTGCCAGCAGTGAAGTAACAAAGGGGAAGAAGTACTTC

v_call: TRBV6-5
d_call: -
clone_size: -
j_call: TRBJ1-1
cdr3_aa: CASSQQGYTEAFF
cdr3_nt: TGTGCCAGCAGCCAGCAGGGATACACTGAAGCTTTCTTT

v_call: TRBV6-5
d_call: TRBD1
clone_size: -
j_call: TRBJ2-1
cdr3_aa: CATKFDRGRDNEQFF
cdr3_nt: TGTGCCACCAAATTCGACAGGGGGCGAGACAATGAGCAGTTCTTC

v_call: TRBV9
d_call: -
clone_size: -
j_call: TRBJ2-2
cdr3_aa: CASSVVPAENTGELFF
cdr3_nt: TGTGCCAGCAGCGTAGTCCCAGCGGAGAACACCGGGGAGCTGTTTTTT

v_call: TRBV6-5
d_call: TRBD1
clone_size: few
j_call: TRBJ1-2
cdr3_aa: CASSRDRSYGYTF
cdr3_nt: TGTGCCAGCAGTCGGGACAGGTCGTATGGCTACACCTTC

v_call: TRBV18
d_call: TRBD1
clone_size: -
j_call: TRBJ1-6
cdr3_aa: CASSPNLQGNNSPLHF
cdr3_nt: TGTGCCAGCTCACCGAACTTACAGGGGAACAATTCACCCCTCCACTTT

v_call: TRBV27
d_call: TRBD1
clone_size: once
j_call: TRBJ1-1
cdr3_aa: CASSPRQGASVGNTEAFF
cdr3_nt: TGTGCCAGCAGTCCAAGACAGGGGGCGTCAGTAGGGAACACTGAAGCTTTCTTT

v_call: TRBV5-1
d_call: -
clone_size: -
j_call: TRBJ2-3
cdr3_aa: CASSFRQSSTDTQYF
cdr3_nt: TGCGCCAGCAGCTTCAGACAGTCTAGCACAGATACGCAGTATTTT

v_call: TRBV5-5
d_call: -
clone_size: -
j_call: TRBJ1-1
cdr3_aa: CASSWTQGGNTEAFF
cdr3_nt: TGTGCCAGCAGCTGGACACAGGGCGGGAACACTGAAGCTTTCTTT

v_call: TRBV28
d_call: -
clone_size: -
j_call: TRBJ1-5
cdr3_aa: CASQGAGTYQPQHF
cdr3_nt: TGTGCCAGTCAAGGGGCAGGGACTTATCAGCCCCAGCATTTT

v_call: TRBV28
d_call: TRBD1
clone_size: -
j_call: TRBJ1-2
cdr3_aa: CASSLPQGAGYGYTF
cdr3_nt: TGTGCCAGCAGTTTACCGCAGGGGGCTGGGTATGGCTACACCTTC

v_call: TRBV5-1
d_call: TRBD1
clone_size: few
j_call: TRBJ2-5
cdr3_aa: CASSLGPETGWIETQYF
cdr3_nt: TGCGCCAGCAGCTTGGGGCCTGAGACAGGGTGGATAGAGACCCAGTACTTC

v_call: TRBV7-9
d_call: -
clone_size: -
j_call: TRBJ1-6
cdr3_aa: CASSFGQWSGANSPLHF
cdr3_nt: TGTGCCAGCAGCTTCGGACAGTGGTCAGGGGCAAATTCACCCCTCCACTTT

v_call: TRBV6-5
d_call: -
clone_size: -
j_call: TRBJ1-5
cdr3_aa: CASSRPGGDQPQHF
cdr3_nt: TGTGCCAGCAGCCGGCCGGGAGGGGATCAGCCCCAGCATTTT

v_call: TRBV29-1
d_call: TRBD1
clone_size: -
j_call: TRBJ2-7
cdr3_aa: CSVELGTAAYEQYF
cdr3_nt: TGCAGCGTTGAGTTAGGGACAGCGGCTTACGAGCAGTACTTC

v_call: TRBV6-1
d_call: -
clone_size: -
j_call: TRBJ1-4
cdr3_aa: CASRDLGRGNEKLFF
cdr3_nt: TGTGCCAGCAGGGACCTAGGACGGGGTAATGAAAAACTGTTTTTT

v_call: TRBV5-4
d_call: -
clone_size: few
j_call: TRBJ1-2
cdr3_aa: CASSLEYGESYTF
cdr3_nt: TGTGCCAGCAGCTTGGAGTACGGGGAATCCTACACCTTC

v_call: TRBV5-1
d_call: TRBD2
clone_size: -
j_call: TRBJ2-5
cdr3_aa: CASSVGLAGQETQYF
cdr3_nt: TGCGCCAGCAGCGTAGGACTAGCGGGCCAAGAGACCCAGTACTTC

v_call: TRBV7-6
d_call: -
clone_size: -
j_call: TRBJ2-5
cdr3_aa: CASSLGLPGHRQETQYF
cdr3_nt: TGTGCCAGCAGCTTAGGTTTACCGGGACATAGACAAGAGACCCAGTACTTC

v_call: TRBV4-1
d_call: -
clone_size: -
j_call: TRBJ1-6
cdr3_aa: CASSREGPRPNSPLHF
cdr3_nt: TGCGCCAGCAGCCGGGAGGGACCCAGACCAAATTCACCCCTCCACTTT

v_call: TRBV6-1
d_call: TRBD1
clone_size: -
j_call: TRBJ1-2
cdr3_aa: CASSGGQRQYGYTF
cdr3_nt: TGTGCCAGCAGTGGGGGACAGAGGCAATATGGCTACACCTTC

v_call: TRBV6-5
d_call: -
clone_size: -
j_call: TRBJ1-1
cdr3_aa: CVSSYSTVDTEAFF
cdr3_nt: TGTGTCAGCAGTTACTCGACAGTGGACACTGAAGCTTTCTTT

v_call: TRBV6-5
d_call: -
clone_size: -
j_call: TRBJ1-5
cdr3_aa: CATRAGFSGQPQHF
cdr3_nt: TGTGCCACCAGGGCGGGTTTTTCTGGTCAGCCCCAGCATTTT

v_call: TRBV6-1
d_call: TRBD1
clone_size: -
j_call: TRBJ2-1
cdr3_aa: CASARDRAYNEQFF
cdr3_nt: TGTGCCAGCGCCCGGGACAGGGCCTACAATGAGCAGTTCTTC

v_call: TRBV11-2
d_call: TRBD2
clone_size: -
j_call: TRBJ2-7
cdr3_aa: CASSTRTSGSYEQYF
cdr3_nt: TGTGCCAGCAGTACCCGGACTAGCGGCTCCTACGAGCAGTACTTC

v_call: TRBV5-1
d_call: -
clone_size: -
j_call: TRBJ1-1
cdr3_aa: CASSLDSANTEAFF
cdr3_nt: TGCGCCAGCAGCCTGGACAGTGCTAACACTGAAGCTTTCTTT

v_call: TRBV5-1
d_call: TRBD2
clone_size: -
j_call: TRBJ2-1
cdr3_aa: CASSKTSGSFNEQFF
cdr3_nt: TGCGCCAGCAGCAAAACTAGCGGGAGTTTCAATGAGCAGTTCTTC

v_call: TRBV6-5
d_call: TRBD2
clone_size: -
j_call: TRBJ2-7
cdr3_aa: CASSRGLAPPYEQYF
cdr3_nt: TGTGCCAGCAGTAGAGGACTAGCGCCTCCCTACGAGCAGTACTTC

v_call: TRBV7-9
d_call: -
clone_size: -
j_call: TRBJ1-2
cdr3_aa: CSSSLLTAEIYGYTF
cdr3_nt: TGTTCCAGCAGCTTACTTACAGCCGAAATCTATGGCTACACCTTC

v_call: TRBV7-2
d_call: -
clone_size: -
j_call: TRBJ2-3
cdr3_aa: CASSFGGGLGDTQYF
cdr3_nt: TGTGCCAGCAGCTTTGGGGGGGGGCTGGGAGATACGCAGTATTTT

v_call: TRBV18
d_call: -
clone_size: once
j_call: TRBJ1-2
cdr3_aa: CASSPMTDYGYTF
cdr3_nt: TGTGCCAGCTCACCAATGACAGACTATGGCTACACCTTC

v_call: TRBV7-9
d_call: TRBD2
clone_size: few
j_call: TRBJ2-5
cdr3_aa: CASSLVSGGWQETQYF
cdr3_nt: TGTGCCAGCAGCTTAGTCTCGGGAGGCTGGCAAGAGACCCAGTACTTC

v_call: TRBV2
d_call: TRBD1
clone_size: -
j_call: TRBJ2-7
cdr3_aa: CASSRDRGTYEQYF
cdr3_nt: TGTGCCAGCAGCCGGGACAGGGGGACCTACGAGCAGTACTTC

v_call: TRBV5-3
d_call: TRBD1
clone_size: few
j_call: TRBJ1-1
cdr3_aa: CARSLATGAMNTEAFF
cdr3_nt: TGTGCCAGAAGCTTGGCCACAGGGGCGATGAACACTGAAGCTTTCTTT

v_call: TRBV15
d_call: -
clone_size: -
j_call: TRBJ2-1
cdr3_aa: CATSRRKEGHYNEQFF
cdr3_nt: TGTGCCACCAGTCGCCGAAAAGAGGGCCACTACAATGAGCAGTTCTTC

v_call: TRBV9
d_call: TRBD2
clone_size: -
j_call: TRBJ2-7
cdr3_aa: CASSDGTSEEFGDF
cdr3_nt: TGTGCCAGCAGCGACGGGACTAGCGAGGAATTCGGCGACTTC

v_call: TRBV4-2
d_call: -
clone_size: -
j_call: TRBJ1-2
cdr3_aa: CASSQDSVGYGYTF
cdr3_nt: TGTGCCAGCAGCCAAGATAGCGTAGGGTATGGCTACACCTTC

v_call: TRBV7-6
d_call: -
clone_size: -
j_call: TRBJ1-5
cdr3_aa: CASSLRQNQPQHF
cdr3_nt: TGTGCCAGCAGCTTAAGACAGAATCAGCCCCAGCATTTT

v_call: TRBV28
d_call: -
clone_size: -
j_call: TRBJ1-2
cdr3_aa: CASSLNGGVRLRYTF
cdr3_nt: TGTGCCAGCAGTTTAAATGGGGGGGTAAGGCTACGCTACACCTTC

v_call: TRBV9
d_call: -
clone_size: once
j_call: TRBJ2-7
cdr3_aa: CASSEVPGYHEQYF
cdr3_nt: TGTGCCAGCAGCGAGGTCCCCGGGTACCACGAGCAGTACTTC

v_call: TRBV6-5
d_call: -
clone_size: -
j_call: TRBJ2-3
cdr3_aa: CASSYQDSSSTDTQYF
cdr3_nt: TGTGCCAGCAGTTACCAAGACAGCTCTAGCACAGATACGCAGTATTTT

v_call: TRBV7-8
d_call: TRBD1
clone_size: -
j_call: TRBJ1-2
cdr3_aa: CASSSSDRGPYYGYTF
cdr3_nt: TGTGCCAGCAGCTCCTCGGACAGGGGACCTTACTATGGCTACACCTTC

v_call: TRBV10-1
d_call: TRBD1
clone_size: -
j_call: TRBJ2-2
cdr3_aa: CASSTGQANTGELFF
cdr3_nt: TGCGCCAGCAGTACGGGACAGGCGAACACCGGGGAGCTGTTTTTT

v_call: TRBV10-2
d_call: -
clone_size: -
j_call: TRBJ1-1
cdr3_aa: CASSESVSDTSDGTEAFF
cdr3_nt: TGCGCCAGCAGTGAGTCGGTTTCCGACACATCCGATGGCACTGAAGCTTTCTTT

v_call: TRBV6-1
d_call: -
clone_size: -
j_call: TRBJ1-3
cdr3_aa: CASSGHAGGHIYF
cdr3_nt: TGTGCCAGCAGTGGCCATGCGGGAGGCCACATATATTTT

v_call: TRBV27
d_call: TRBD1
clone_size: -
j_call: TRBJ1-1
cdr3_aa: CASSFGDREVTEAFF
cdr3_nt: TGTGCCAGCAGTTTTGGGGACAGGGAAGTCACTGAAGCTTTCTTT

v_call: TRBV2
d_call: -
clone_size: once
j_call: TRBJ1-1
cdr3_aa: CASSGGYTEAFF
cdr3_nt: TGTGCCAGCAGTGGAGGATACACTGAAGCTTTCTTT

v_call: TRBV5-1
d_call: -
clone_size: -
j_call: TRBJ2-2
cdr3_aa: CASSLRRGTGELFF
cdr3_nt: TGCGCCAGCAGCTTGCGGAGGGGAACCGGGGAGCTGTTTTTT

v_call: TRBV5-1
d_call: TRBD1
clone_size: -
j_call: TRBJ2-3
cdr3_aa: CASSLAGTGGYTDTQYF
cdr3_nt: TGCGCCAGCAGCTTGGCTGGGACAGGGGGCTACACAGATACGCAGTATTTT

v_call: TRBV2
d_call: -
clone_size: -
j_call: TRBJ1-5
cdr3_aa: CASNEGRSNQPQHF
cdr3_nt: TGTGCCAGCAATGAGGGGAGGAGCAATCAGCCCCAGCATTTT

v_call: TRBV4-1
d_call: TRBD1
clone_size: -
j_call: TRBJ1-2
cdr3_aa: CASSQDFPRQGPFYGYTF
cdr3_nt: TGCGCCAGCAGCCAAGATTTTCCCCGACAGGGGCCCTTCTATGGCTACACCTTC

v_call: TRBV11-2
d_call: -
clone_size: -
j_call: TRBJ2-2
cdr3_aa: CASTPLSGSSGELFF
cdr3_nt: TGTGCCAGCACACCCCTCTCGGGGAGTTCCGGGGAGCTGTTTTTT

v_call: TRBV10-2
d_call: TRBD2
clone_size: -
j_call: TRBJ2-1
cdr3_aa: CASSVTSGYYNEQFF
cdr3_nt: TGCGCCAGCAGTGTAACTAGCGGGTACTACAATGAGCAGTTCTTC

v_call: TRBV6-5
d_call: -
clone_size: -
j_call: TRBJ2-7
cdr3_aa: CASSYSRGSLYEQYF
cdr3_nt: TGTGCCAGCAGTTACTCACGGGGGTCTCTATACGAGCAGTACTTC